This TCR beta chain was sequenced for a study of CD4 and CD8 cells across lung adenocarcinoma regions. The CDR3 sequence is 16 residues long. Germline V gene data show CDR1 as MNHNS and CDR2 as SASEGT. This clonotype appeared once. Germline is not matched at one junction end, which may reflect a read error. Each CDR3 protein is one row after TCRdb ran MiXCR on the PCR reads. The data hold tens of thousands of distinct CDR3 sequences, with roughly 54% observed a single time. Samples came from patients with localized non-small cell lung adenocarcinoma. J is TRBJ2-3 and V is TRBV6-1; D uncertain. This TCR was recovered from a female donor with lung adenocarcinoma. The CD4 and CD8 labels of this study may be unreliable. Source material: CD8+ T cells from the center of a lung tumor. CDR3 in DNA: TGTGCCAGCTTGCCTCTCAAGGCTGTGAGCAAAGATACGCAGTACTTT. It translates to CASLPLKAVSKDTQYF.